The 26 T cell receptor beta chains in this list originate from one sample, sequenced in a study of T cells in Graves' hyperthyroidism and ophthalmopathy. The CDR3 regions of TCR beta were amplified from RNA transcripts. First-round RT-PCR of the TCR CDR3 relied on the HTBI primer set. Each CDR3 protein gets one entry after TCRdb re-called the multiplex PCR reads with MiXCR. Of about half a million distinct CDR3 sequences in the sample, around 16% were seen once. The source material was blood. The receptors were gathered from a woman aged 25 to 45 with Graves' ophthalmopathy.

The chain combines TRBV10-3 with TRBJ1-2, with D unclear. CDR3 length: 12 amino acids. V gave up 6 bases and J gave up 4 bases, with 9 bases separating them. The germline CDR1 and CDR2 sequences are ENHRY and SYGVKD. CDR3 sequence reads: CAIRQFSYGYTF. Written as DNA, the CDR3 is TGTGCCATCAGGCAGTTTTCCTATGGCTACACCTTC.

In its sample, this clonotype was seen many times. This chain joins TRBV7-2 and TRBJ1-5; TRBD1 aligns across 8 bases. The CDR3 is made up of 15 amino acids. V dropped 4 bases and J dropped 5; count of bases not matched to a gene: 7. Germline CDR1 reads SGHTA; CDR2 reads FQGNSA. In nucleotides, the CDR3 is TGTGCCAGCAGCTGGACAGGGCGACAACATCAGCCCCAGCATTTT. Translated: CASSWTGRQHQPQHF.

This clonotype was seen repeatedly, ten times or more. The rearrangement joins TRBV6-2 or TRBV6-3 to TRBJ1-1, with TRBD1 as a possible D gene (5 bases). Deletions cut 7 bases from V and 5 bases from J, with 14 bases between. The CDR3 is 13 amino acids. Germline CDR1 is MNHEY and CDR2 is SVGEGT. The CDR3: CASIPPWGTEAFF. CDR3 DNA: TGTGCCAGCATCCCACCGTGGGGGACTGAAGCTTTCTTT.

This clonotype was counted at least ten times. V is TRBV7-2 and J is TRBJ2-1, with D tentatively TRBD2 (6 bases). Deletions cut 4 bases from V and 9 bases from J, with 19 bases between. Germline CDR1 is SGHTA and CDR2 is FQGNSA. This CDR3 contains 15 residues. In DNA, the CDR3 is TGTGCCAGCAGCTGGCGAGGACGGAGGGGCGGTGAGCAGTTCTTC. Translated: CASSWRGRRGGEQFF.

This clonotype was recorded many times. The CDR3 nucleotides are TGTGCCAGCAGAAGCAGCCCGGCTATCGGAAAACTGTTTTTT. Protein product: CASRSSPAIGKLFF. The V call is TRBV28, the J call TRBJ1-4; D unresolved. CDR3 length equals 14 residues. The germline V and J ends were trimmed by 6 bases and 10 bases, with 18 bases remaining between them. Germline assignment: CDR1 MDHEN and CDR2 SYDVKM.

This clonotype was seen ten or more times. V gene TRBV2 combines with J gene TRBJ2-3, with 9 bases fitting TRBD1. Germline lookup yields CDR1 SNHLY and CDR2 FYNNEI. This CDR3 spans 16 amino acids. V shed 7 bases, J shed 5 bases, and the junction held 13 bases outside the gene matches. The CDR3 DNA sequence: TGTGCCAGCACCCTGAGCCGGGACAGGGTAGAAGATACGCAGTATTTT. Its protein is CASTLSRDRVEDTQYF.

This clonotype was recorded at least ten times. V is TRBV18 and J is TRBJ1-2; 7 bases agree with TRBD1. From germline, CDR1 is KGHSH and CDR2 LQKENI. The CDR3 loop spans 14 amino acids. Unmatched junction bases numbered 1, after V lost 2 bases and J lost 1 base. The CDR3 here is CASSPGTDNYGYTF. The CDR3 DNA reads as TGTGCCAGCTCACCAGGGACAGATAACTATGGCTACACCTTC.

The V gene is TRBV4-1, the J gene TRBJ2-6; the D is unclear. Germline V gives CDR1 MGHRA, CDR2 YSYEKL. Between the trimmed V and J ends, which lost 1 base and 0 bases, there was a span of 13 bases. This CDR3 contains 18 residues. The CDR3 is CASSQVVRVHSGANVLTF. The CDR3 DNA follows: TGCGCCAGCAGCCAAGTAGTTCGGGTCCACTCTGGGGCCAACGTCCTGACTTTC.

This clonotype has at least ten counts. The chain has TRBV6-1 and TRBJ2-7, with 10 bases identical to TRBD2. The length of the CDR3 is 15 residues. Per germline, CDR1 MNHNS and CDR2 SASEGT. Trimming took 6 bases from V and 3 from J; bases not matched to a gene: 8. Here the CDR3 reads CASRRLAGADYEQYF. The CDR3 region has the DNA TGTGCCAGCAGACGGCTAGCGGGAGCGGACTACGAGCAGTACTTC.

This clonotype was seen repeatedly, ten times or more. The V and J genes are TRBV11-3 and TRBJ2-5; weak D call: TRBD1 (6 bases). CDR3 length equals 14 residues. V lost 1 base and J lost 5, with 11 bases in between. The germline CDR1 and CDR2 sequences are SGHNT and YENEEA. CDR3 nucleotides: TGTGCCAGCAGCTTAGGTGGGGGCTCGGAGACCCAGTACTTC. Protein: CASSLGGGSETQYF.

This clonotype was counted only a few times. This sequence joins TRBV6-5 and TRBJ2-2; 7 bases are shared with TRBD2. The J segment lost 0 bases and the V segment lost 0 bases, leaving 4 bases of the junction unmatched. The CDR3 length is 17 residues. In germline, CDR1 is MNHEY, CDR2 SVGAGI. The CDR3 loop reads CASSYSLAGANTGELFF. CDR3 coding DNA: TGTGCCAGCAGTTACTCCTTAGCGGGCGCGAACACCGGGGAGCTGTTTTTT.

V gene TRBV4-2 combines with J gene TRBJ1-1; D remains ambiguous. Germline lookup yields CDR1 LGHNA and CDR2 YNFKEQ. The CDR3 loop spans 17 amino acids. The V gene lost 0 bases and the J gene lost 6 bases, with 20 bases spanning the gap. In nucleotides, the CDR3 is TGTGCCAGCAGCCAAGATTGGCGGGGAACTTCTATCCCTGAAGCTTTCTTT. Its protein is CASSQDWRGTSIPEAFF.

The V and J genes are TRBV19 and TRBJ2-7, with D maybe TRBD1 (6 bases). The CDR3 extends over 17 amino acids. The V end was cut by 6 bases, the J end by 4 bases, with 25 bases between. Germline CDR1 and CDR2: LNHDA and SQIVND (reference sequence). The DNA of the CDR3 is TGTGCCAGTAGCCGACAGGACGGGTGGGGATTGGGATACGAGCAGTACTTC. It specifies CASSRQDGWGLGYEQYF.

The gene calls are TRBV19 and TRBJ2-7, with 7 bases lining up with TRBD1. The CDR3 loop spans 14 amino acids. The germline gives CDR1 LNHDA, CDR2 SQIVND (reference sequence). Trimming at V came to 6 bases and at J to 5 bases, leaving 10 bases not matched to a gene. The CDR3 region has the DNA TGTGCCAGTAGGTCCTCGGGACAGAAAAACGAGCAGTACTTC. As protein: CASRSSGQKNEQYF.

This clonotype occurred many times. The chain links TRBV19 to TRBJ1-2, with a weak D call TRBD1 (5 bases). The germline CDR1 and CDR2 sequences are LNHDA and SQIVND (reference sequence). Trimming shortened V by 9 bases and J by 1 base, and 15 bases separated the two germline ends. The CDR3 contains 14 residues. The DNA of the CDR3 is TGTGCCAGCAGCCCGCGGGACGGTAACTATGGCTACACCTTC. Encoded protein: CASSPRDGNYGYTF.

This clonotype was seen ten or more times. This chain uses TRBV20-1 with TRBJ2-1, with TRBD2 matching over 12 bases. V lost 6 bases to trimming and J lost 1 base; unmatched junction nucleotides: 10. The germline V gene has CDR1 DFQATT and CDR2 SNEGSKA (reference sequence). CDR3 length: 17 amino acids. The CDR3 is CSAGPSGRASSYNEQFF. CDR3 in DNA: TGCAGTGCCGGACCTAGCGGGAGGGCCTCTTCCTACAATGAGCAGTTCTTC.

This clonotype has a count of ten or more. The V gene is TRBV5-1, the J gene TRBJ2-3; D is ambiguous. CDR1 and CDR2 from the germline V gene are SGHRS and YFSETQ. V gave up 0 bases and J gave up 1 base, with 9 bases separating them. CDR3 length: 15 residues. DNA of the CDR3: TGCGCCAGCAGCTTGGAATTCGGTCGCACAGATACGCAGTATTTT. This translates into CASSLEFGRTDTQYF.

This clonotype was observed many times. The genes are TRBV10-2 and TRBJ1-1; D is uncertain. The CDR3 contains 13 residues. The germline CDR1 and CDR2 sequences are WSHSY and SAAADI. With 2 bases removed from V and 6 bases from J, the gap between germline ends came to 10 bases. CDR3 sequence reads: CASSEKEMAEAFF. In DNA form, the CDR3 reads TGCGCCAGCAGTGAGAAGGAGATGGCTGAAGCTTTCTTT.

In this sample, this clonotype turned up a few times. The rearrangement uses TRBV29-1 and TRBJ2-1; 7 bases are a match to TRBD1. Germline CDR1 SQVTM, CDR2 ANQGSEA. The V and J ends lost 7 bases and 5 bases, in that order; junction bases with no gene match: 5. The CDR3 spans 12 residues. The CDR3 spells CSAGTDHNEQFF. The CDR3 DNA follows: TGCAGCGCCGGGACAGACCACAATGAGCAGTTCTTC.

Many counts were recorded for this clonotype. This chain uses TRBV27 with TRBJ1-1; 8 nucleotides match TRBD1. CDR1 and CDR2 (germline): MNHEY, SMNVEV (reference sequence). This CDR3 contains 13 residues. Trimming removed 8 bases from V and 5 bases from J; junction bases left unmatched: 7. The chain's CDR3 is CASVGQGETEAFF. The CDR3 coding sequence is TGTGCCAGCGTCGGACAGGGAGAGACTGAAGCTTTCTTT.

This chain uses TRBV20-1 with TRBJ2-5; D is perhaps TRBD1 or TRBD2 (5 bases each). The V and J ends lost 4 bases and 2 bases respectively, with 14 bases between them. The CDR3 length is 14 residues. Germline assignment: CDR1 DFQATT and CDR2 SNEGSKA (reference sequence). CDR3 sequence (DNA): TGCAGTGCTACCGAGGGACGGAAGCAAGAGACCCAGTACTTC. Translation: CSATEGRKQETQYF.

This clonotype occurred many times. The CDR3: CASSQDSSWTPDLYGYTF. The CDR3 nucleotides are TGTGCCAGCAGCCAGGACAGCTCATGGACCCCTGACCTCTATGGCTACACCTTC. The chain joins TRBV7-2 to TRBJ1-2, with TRBD1 as a possible D gene (6 bases). CDR3 length: 18 amino acids. V was cut by 5 bases and J by 4 bases, with 26 bases left in between. From germline, CDR1 is SGHTA and CDR2 FQGNSA.

This clonotype turned up a few times. This rearrangement joins TRBV4-1 to TRBJ2-3; D gene unclear. V lost 1 base, J lost 6 bases, and 14 bases lay in between. This CDR3 is 15 amino acids long. Germline lookup yields CDR1 MGHRA and CDR2 YSYEKL. The CDR3 here is CASSQARLNRDTQYF. The CDR3 nucleotides are TGCGCCAGCAGCCAAGCCAGACTGAATCGGGATACGCAGTATTTT.

Regarding this clonotype: Compared with germline, one end of the junction differs, possibly owing to a read error. V gene TRBV7-9 combines with J gene TRBJ2-5; possible D gene TRBD2, 5 bases. This CDR3 region has 15 residues. The germline gives CDR1 SEHNR, CDR2 FQNEAQ (reference sequence). The CDR3 spells CASSNPPLGRETQCF. The CDR3 nucleotides read TGTGCCAGCAGCAATCCCCCCCTAGGGAGAGAGACCCAGTGCTTC.

This clonotype occurred a few times. The chain employs TRBV5-8 and TRBJ2-7; TRBD2 matches at 11 bases. V gave up 4 bases and J gave up 0 bases; unmatched junction bases: 6. The CDR3 is made up of 16 amino acids. Looked up from germline, CDR1 is SGHTS and CDR2 is YDEGEE. DNA for the CDR3: TGTGCCAGCAGCGCCGGGACTAGCGGCAGCTCCTACGAGCAGTACTTC. Its translation: CASSAGTSGSSYEQYF.

This clonotype was seen repeatedly, ten times or more. The rearrangement uses TRBV18 and TRBJ1-1; 8 bases align to TRBD1. The CDR3 is 14 amino acids. From germline, CDR1 is KGHSH and CDR2 LQKENI. Trimming at V came to 5 bases and at J to 1 base, leaving 3 bases not matched to a gene. The CDR3 spells CASSSRGRNTEAFF. CDR3 coding DNA: TGTGCCAGCTCAAGCAGGGGGCGGAACACTGAAGCTTTCTTT.